The T cell receptor (beta chain) under discussion was sequenced for a study of cytomegalovirus exposure and HLA in healthy donors. Notes on the study in general: Presence/absence analyses treated sequencing depth as roughly uniform across donors.

With 60 Vbeta and 13 Jbeta primers, the PCR was carried out. Clones were read by immunoSEQ multiplex PCR, and TCRdb kept only the in-frame ones, dropping some. The sample lists over 130,000 clones; around 75% were seen once. Points on this clone: Antigen specificity is unknown.

CDR1 and CDR2 from the germline V gene are LGHNA and YNFKEQ. With 6 bases clipped from V and 2 bases from J, the junction kept 5 bases outside the gene matches. This CDR3 comprises 14 residues. What was sequenced was PBMCs. V and J are TRBV4-2 and TRBJ1-2; 8 bases are a match to TRBD1. The receptor comes from a woman aged 25 to 39 in good health and CMV-seronegative. The CDR3 sequence: CASSRTGINYGYTF. The CDR3 nucleotides read TGTGCCAGCAGTCGGACAGGGATAAACTATGGCTACACCTTC.